This TCR beta chain was sequenced during a study of cytomegalovirus exposure and HLA in healthy donors. Study outcomes and limitations: Under in vitro conditions, a few CMV-associated chains were confirmed as specific for CMV antigens. V- and J-gene trimming in TCR beta was tied to a missense DCLRE1C variant by an analysis performed later. Many donors carried some public TCRs, although rarity characterized most TCR sequences.

The PCR used 60 Vbeta and 13 Jbeta primers. This table comes from immunoSEQ multiplex PCR, and its TCRdb copy is limited to in-frame clones, with some not included. The sample has approximately 53,000 clones, around 70% seen once. The CDR3 length is 13 residues. V lost 5 bases to trimming and J lost 6 bases; unmatched junction nucleotides: 3. Germline V CDR1 and CDR2: WSHSY, SAAADI. Points on this clone: What it recognizes is unknown.

This chain joins TRBV10-2 and TRBJ2-2; 7 nucleotides agree with TRBD1. This TCR was sampled from a woman in her fifties or sixties in good health and CMV-seronegative. The sequencing sample was made of PBMCs. The CDR3 bases are TGCGCCAGCAGTCGACAGGGCCCCGGGGAGCTGTTTTTT. This encodes CASSRQGPGELFF.